This record looks at one TCR beta chain sequence and its context. Germline V CDR1 and CDR2: SGHRS, YFSETQ. Trimming removed 5 bases at V and 1 base at J, with 10 bases between. The CDR3 has 13 residues. This specimen belongs to a study of blood T cell repertoires in COVID-19. Study details: Acute and convalescent COVID-19 samples came from the United States, Italy and Spain. PBMCs, B-cell-depleted T cells, or T cells were the source of the cDNA or gDNA that made up the material.

In the authors' methods: Reference gene primer amplification yielded estimated nucleated cell counts. This table comes from immunoSEQ multiplex PCR, and its TCRdb copy is limited to in-frame clones, with some not included. That table is the source of V, J and clone size, and D and trimming were worked out from the DNA. The sample includes 65,000 to 95,000 clones, around nine tenths seen only once; the top ten take around 8%. This clonotype was sampled from a man aged 30 to 45 with acute or convalescent COVID-19. The sample was peripheral blood. V usage is TRBV5-1 and J usage is TRBJ2-7; tentative D call: TRBD2 (5 bases). DNA for the CDR3: TGCGCCAGCAGAGGGAGCGTTTCCTACGAGCAGTACTTC. Translation gives CASRGSVSYEQYF.